The 18 T cell receptor beta chains given below trace back to one sample, sequenced in a study of T cell responses to AZD1222 COVID-19 vaccine. This table comes from immunoSEQ multiplex PCR, and its TCRdb copy is limited to in-frame clones, with some not included. The sample shows over 95,000 clones, approximately 88% of them seen only once. This sample comprised peripheral blood, obtained 28 days after the second AZD1222 dose. All receptors come from an adult who received the AZD1222 COVID-19 vaccine.

The chain uses TRBV6-6 and TRBJ2-2, with TRBD2 matching over 7 bases. This CDR3 has 13 amino acids. Trimming at V came to 11 bases and at J to 4 bases, leaving 7 bases not matched to a gene. CDR1 and CDR2 from the germline V gene are MNHNY and SVGAGI (reference sequence). CDR3 DNA: TGTGCCTTATCGGGCGGGGGCACCGGGGAGCTGTTTTTT. Translation gives CALSGGGTGELFF.

The V and J genes are TRBV4-1 and TRBJ1-5; no clear D. Germline values: CDR1 MGHRA, CDR2 YSYEKL. The CDR3 sequence is 15 residues long. Trimming stripped 0 bases from V and 7 bases from J, with 13 bases between. CDR3 DNA: TGCGCCAGCAGCCAAGATCTCCGGGGTAACCAGCCCCAGCATTTT. Translation gives CASSQDLRGNQPQHF.

The chain links TRBV5-6 to TRBJ2-3; D not resolved. Germline assignment: CDR1 SGHDT and CDR2 YYEEEE. Trimming shortened V by 2 bases and J by 0 bases, and 13 bases separated the two germline ends. This CDR3 has 16 amino acids. CDR3 bases: TGTGCCAGCAGCTTAAGGTTATCCGTTAGCACAGATACGCAGTATTTT. It yields the protein CASSLRLSVSTDTQYF.

The chain's CDR3 is CASSHDFTDTQYF. The CDR3 DNA reads as TGTGCCAGCAGCCATGACTTTACAGATACGCAGTATTTT. The rearrangement uses TRBV14 and TRBJ2-3; D uncertain. Germline CDR1 reads SGHDN; CDR2 reads FVKESK. V was pared by 3 bases and J by 3 bases, with 7 bases between. The CDR3 extends over 13 amino acids.

The V and J genes are TRBV6-5 and TRBJ1-5; no reliable D call. Per the germline V gene, CDR1 is MNHEY and CDR2 is SVGAGI. The V end lost 4 bases, the J end lost 4 bases, and 8 bases lay between the germline ends. The CDR3 spans 13 residues. The DNA for the CDR3 is TGTGCCAGCAGTTTCGAGGGTAATCAGCCCCAGCATTTT. It translates to CASSFEGNQPQHF.

This chain links TRBV7-3 with TRBJ1-1, with D possibly being TRBD1 (6 bases). Trimming removed 1 base from V and 2 bases from J, with 11 bases in between. Germline assignment: CDR1 SGHTA and CDR2 FQGTGA. The CDR3 runs 15 residues. CDR3 region: CASSLMGGPNTEAFF. As DNA, the CDR3 is TGTGCCAGCAGCTTAATGGGGGGCCCAAACACTGAAGCTTTCTTT. Full variable domain (outside the CDR3, taken from reference TRBV7-3 and TRBJ1-1): GAGVSQTPSNKVTEKGKYVELRCDPISGHTALYWYRQSLGQGPEFLIYFQGTGAADDSGLPNDRFFAVRPEGSVSTLKIQRTERGDSAVYLCASSLMGGPNTEAFFGQGTRLTVV.

This clone has just one count. This chain joins TRBV9 and TRBJ1-4; 7 bases line up with TRBD1. CDR3 length equals 20 residues. Germline CDR1 SGDLS, CDR2 YYNGEE. V was clipped by 4 bases and J by 3 bases; unmatched bases: 21. CDR3 sequence reads: CASSPNFPRGAQGANEKLFF. DNA of the CDR3: TGTGCCAGCAGCCCCAATTTTCCTCGCGGAGCCCAGGGGGCTAATGAAAAACTGTTTTTT. The variable domain in full, with the rest retrieved from reference TRBV9 and TRBJ1-4, is DSGVTQTPKHLITATGQRVTLRCSPRSGDLSVYWYQQSLDQGLQFLIQYYNGEERAKGNILERFSAQQFPDLHSELNLSSLELGDSALYFCASSPNFPRGAQGANEKLFFGSGTQLSVL.

This clone occurred once. The rearrangement uses TRBV2 and TRBJ2-1, with TRBD2 identical over 9 bases. CDR1 and CDR2 (germline): SNHLY, FYNNEI. Unmatched junction bases numbered 9, after V lost 4 bases and J lost 8 bases. This CDR3 has 15 residues. This CDR3 reads CASSVQRGVGYEQFF. DNA of the CDR3: TGTGCCAGCAGTGTTCAGCGGGGGGTTGGATATGAGCAGTTCTTC.

V usage is TRBV11-2 and J usage is TRBJ2-1; D is ambiguous. Per the germline V gene, CDR1 is SGHAT and CDR2 is FQNNGV. Deletions cut 4 bases from V and 5 bases from J, with 18 bases between. The CDR3 extends over 16 amino acids. This chain's CDR3 is CASSSPGGVTNNEQFF. In DNA, the CDR3 is TGTGCCAGCAGCTCTCCGGGCGGAGTAACTAACAATGAGCAGTTCTTC. Filled out from reference TRBV11-2 and TRBJ2-1, the complete variable domain reads EAGVAQSPRYKIIEKRQSVAFWCNPISGHATLYWYQQILGQGPKLLIQFQNNGVVDDSQLPKDRFSAERLKGVDSTLKIQPAKLEDSAVYLCASSSPGGVTNNEQFFGPGTRLTVL.

The chain couples TRBV19 to TRBJ2-7; 7 nucleotides line up with TRBD1. Germline-derived CDR1 and CDR2 are LNHDA and SQIVND (reference sequence). The CDR3 has 15 amino acids. Trimming cost V 5 bases and J 0 bases; bases outside gene matches: 7. This chain's CDR3 is CASSPGDRNSYEQYF. In nucleotides, the CDR3 is TGTGCCAGTAGTCCCGGGGACAGAAACTCCTACGAGCAGTACTTC. Full variable domain (rest looked up from reference TRBV19 and TRBJ2-7): DGGITQSPKYLFRKEGQNVTLSCEQNLNHDAMYWYRQDPGQGLRLIYYSQIVNDFQKGDIAEGYSVSREKKESFPLTVTSAQKNPTAFYLCASSPGDRNSYEQYFGPGTRLTVT.

This clone is a singleton in its sample. The gene calls are TRBV5-6 and TRBJ2-5, with D tentatively TRBD1 (6 bases). This CDR3 has 15 residues. In germline, CDR1 is SGHDT, CDR2 YYEEEE. V gave up 0 bases and J gave up 5 bases, with 14 bases separating them. CDR3 nucleotides: TGTGCCAGCAGCTTGGGCAGGGGAGAGCAGGAGACCCAGTACTTC. Its translation is CASSLGRGEQETQYF. Complete variable domain (other parts from reference TRBV5-6 and TRBJ2-5): DAGVTQSPTHLIKTRGQQVTLRCSPKSGHDTVSWYQQALGQGPQFIFQYYEEEERQRGNFPDRFSGHQFPNYSSELNVNALLLGDSALYLCASSLGRGEQETQYFGPGTRLLVL.

The rearrangement joins TRBV6-1 to TRBJ2-1; 9 positions agree with TRBD2. The CDR3 is 15 residues long. Germline CDR1 and CDR2: MNHNS and SASEGT. V lost 3 bases and J lost 6; bases outside the gene matches: 6. The CDR3 bases are TGTGCCAGCAGTGAGGGCGGGGGGGCCTTCAATGAGCAGTTCTTC. Amino acids: CASSEGGGAFNEQFF.

This chain joins TRBV27 and TRBJ2-1; D is perhaps TRBD1 (6 bases). Looked up from germline, CDR1 is MNHEY and CDR2 is SMNVEV (reference sequence). The CDR3 has 16 residues. V was cut by 6 bases and J by 4 bases, with 19 bases left in between. The CDR3 nucleotides read TGTGCCAGCAGCACAGGGCGGCCCGAGGGTTACAATGAGCAGTTCTTC. This gives the protein CASSTGRPEGYNEQFF.

The chain carries TRBV7-2 and TRBJ2-1, with 7 bases lining up with TRBD2. The CDR3 has 15 amino acids. V lost 6 bases, J lost 0 bases, and 5 bases stayed unmatched. Germline assignment: CDR1 SGHTA and CDR2 FQGNSA. CDR3 sequence (DNA): TGTGCCAGCAGGCAAGCGGGGAGCTCCTACAATGAGCAGTTCTTC. Translated: CASRQAGSSYNEQFF.

The J gene is TRBJ2-2, the V gene TRBV25-1; no firm D call. The V end was cut by 3 bases, the J end by 4 bases, with 12 bases between. The CDR3 totals 15 residues. CDR1 and CDR2 (germline): MGHDK, SYGVNS. The CDR3 spells CASSEQGWGTGELFF. As DNA, the CDR3 is TGTGCCAGCAGTGAGCAAGGATGGGGCACCGGGGAGCTGTTTTTT.

The chain links TRBV5-1 to TRBJ1-2; D gene uncertain. The V and J ends lost 1 base and 7 bases respectively, with 11 bases between them. Germline assignment: CDR1 SGHRS and CDR2 YFSETQ. This CDR3 contains 13 residues. The CDR3 here is CASSLSADGGYTF. CDR3 nucleotides: TGCGCCAGCAGCTTGTCGGCGGACGGTGGCTACACCTTC.

The V and J genes are TRBV6-2 or TRBV6-3 and TRBJ2-7, with a weak D call TRBD2 (6 bases). Germline V gene sequence: CDR1 MNHEY, CDR2 SVGEGT. There are 16 residues in the CDR3. The V end was cut by 0 bases, the J end by 3 bases, with 15 bases between. The CDR3 bases are TGTGCCAGCAGTTACTCGACTAGAAGTATTTTCTACGAGCAGTACTTC. As protein: CASSYSTRSIFYEQYF.

V and J are TRBV7-2 and TRBJ1-2, with D perhaps matching TRBD1 (5 bases). This CDR3 has 15 amino acids. The V gene's germline CDR1 is SGHTA and CDR2 FQGNSA. The V end lost 5 bases, the J end lost 4 bases, and 17 bases lay between the germline ends. CDR3 region: CASSPAGVGLYGYTF. CDR3 coding DNA: TGTGCCAGCAGCCCGGCGGGGGTCGGACTCTATGGCTACACCTTC.